This section outlines one T cell receptor beta chain sequence together with its context. As yet, its antigen is unknown. This record comes from a study of OX40 agonist ivuxolimab in advanced cancers. Study-level information: People in dose escalation had one of these cancers: hepatocellular carcinoma, melanoma, renal cell or head and neck cancer. Notes on the study in general: By week 6 at 0.1 to 3.0 mg/kg, blood CD4+ and CD8+ T cells had expanded clonally.

Here immunoSEQ multiplex PCR was the method, and the copy in TCRdb shows in-frame clones only, minus some. The table includes tens of thousands of clones, roughly nine tenths detected once. The trim removed 7 bases at V and 9 bases at J, leaving 16 bases unmatched. This CDR3 has 16 amino acids. Germline V gene lookup returns CDR1 LNHDA and CDR2 SQIVND (reference sequence). The sample consisted of CD4+ or CD8+ T cells sorted from blood, taken in a trial of the OX40 agonist ivuxolimab. The chain joins TRBV19 to TRBJ2-1, with 9 bases lining up with TRBD2. The clonotype was recovered from an adult with an advanced solid tumor such as melanoma, head and neck, liver or kidney cancer. CDR3 in amino acids: CASTDVIAGVPGEQFF. The CDR3 nucleotides are TGTGCCAGTACCGATGTGATAGCGGGAGTCCCGGGTGAGCAGTTCTTC.